Listed here are 12 T cell receptor beta chains from one sample, sequenced in a study of T cells in Graves' hyperthyroidism and ophthalmopathy. Using RNA transcripts as the source, TCR beta CDR3 regions were amplified. TCR CDR3 regions were first amplified by RT-PCR with HTBI primers. TCRdb redid the calling of the multiplex PCR reads with MiXCR, one entry per CDR3 protein. This sample carries about 350,000 distinct CDR3 sequences, 14% of them seen once, and the ten largest clones take around 23%. The sequencing input was blood. The receptors here all came from a woman younger than 45 with Graves' hyperthyroidism.

The CDR3 spells CASRQDNISYEQYF. DNA for the CDR3: TGTGCCAGCAGGCAGGACAACATCTCCTACGAGCAGTACTTC. The chain combines TRBV2 with TRBJ2-7; TRBD1 might be the D (5 bases). The CDR3 is 14 residues long. Trimming removed 6 bases from V and 0 bases from J, with 12 bases in between. Per the germline V gene, CDR1 is SNHLY and CDR2 is FYNNEI.

This clonotype was recorded a few times. The rearrangement links TRBV15 to TRBJ1-1, with D possibly being TRBD1 (6 bases). V was cut by 1 base and J by 4 bases, with 10 bases left in between. Germline assignment: CDR1 LNHNV and CDR2 YYDKDF (reference sequence). CDR3 length: 14 amino acids. This CDR3 reads CATSRAGAGTEAFF. CDR3 in DNA: TGTGCCACCAGCAGAGCAGGGGCTGGCACTGAAGCTTTCTTT. Complete variable domain (other parts from reference TRBV15 and TRBJ1-1): DAMVIQNPRYQVTQFGKPVTLSCSQTLNHNVMYWYQQKSSQAPKLLFHYYDKDFNNEADTPDNFQSRRPNTSFCFLDIRSPGLGDTAMYLCATSRAGAGTEAFFGQGTRLTVV.

This clonotype was counted ten times or more. This chain joins TRBV6-1 and TRBJ2-2; D perhaps matches TRBD1 (6 bases). Germline values: CDR1 MNHNS, CDR2 SASEGT. CDR3 length: 17 residues. V was clipped by 3 bases and J by 5 bases, with 19 bases between them. CDR3 residues: CASSELTGSPGTGELFF. CDR3 coding DNA: TGTGCCAGCAGTGAGCTTACAGGGAGCCCGGGGACCGGGGAGCTGTTTTTT.

The chain employs TRBV10-1 and TRBJ2-3; D gene ambiguous. This CDR3 is built from 12 residues. Germline CDR1 WNHNN, CDR2 SYGVQD (reference sequence). The V and J ends lost 0 bases and 5 bases respectively, with 3 bases between them. The CDR3 loop reads CASSESLDTQYF. The CDR3 DNA follows: TGCGCCAGCAGTGAGTCGCTAGATACGCAGTATTTT.

This clonotype was seen at least ten times. This chain uses TRBV28 with TRBJ2-1; D gene uncertain. The germline V and J ends were trimmed by 3 bases and 0 bases, with 6 bases remaining between them. Looked up from germline, CDR1 is MDHEN and CDR2 is SYDVKM. The CDR3 has 14 amino acids. The CDR3 DNA reads TGTGCCAGCAGTTTTCAGAGCTCCTACAATGAGCAGTTCTTC. This sequence encodes CASSFQSSYNEQFF.

This clonotype was observed at least ten times. The V and J genes are TRBV19 and TRBJ2-7; tentatively, D is TRBD1 (7 bases). The CDR3 runs 15 residues. V lost 4 bases, J lost 1 base, and 14 bases lay in between. The germline V gene has CDR1 LNHDA and CDR2 SQIVND (reference sequence). CDR3 in DNA: TGTGCCAGTAGTAGGGCAGGGGGGCCTTCCTACGAGCAGTACTTC. This sequence encodes CASSRAGGPSYEQYF. The full variable domain, completed using reference TRBV19 and TRBJ2-7, is DGGITQSPKYLFRKEGQNVTLSCEQNLNHDAMYWYRQDPGQGLRLIYYSQIVNDFQKGDIAEGYSVSREKKESFPLTVTSAQKNPTAFYLCASSRAGGPSYEQYFGPGTRLTVT.

Many counts were recorded for this clonotype. CDR3 in DNA: TGTGCCAGCAGCCTGGGCCAGGGAAGAGGCTACACCTTC. It is translated as CASSLGQGRGYTF. This sequence joins TRBV12-3 or TRBV12-4 and TRBJ1-2; a weak D match, TRBD1 (5 bases). V lost 6 bases and J 8 bases, leaving 16 bases between the germline ends. There are 13 residues in the CDR3.

The rearrangement joins TRBV9 to TRBJ2-1, with 13 bases fitting TRBD2. The CDR3 runs 16 residues. Trimming took 0 bases from V and 8 from J; bases not matched to a gene: 5. Germline V gives CDR1 SGDLS, CDR2 YYNGEE. The CDR3 region is CASSVGGTSGMDEQFF. The CDR3 region has the DNA TGTGCCAGCAGCGTAGGAGGGACTAGCGGGATGGATGAGCAGTTCTTC.

The chain uses TRBV30 and TRBJ2-1; D is perhaps TRBD2 (7 bases). V dropped 0 bases and J dropped 7 bases, with 16 bases sitting between them. CDR3 length equals 15 residues. Germline V gene lookup returns CDR1 GTSNPN and CDR2 SVGIG (reference sequence). CDR3 in DNA: TGTGCCTGGAGTGTAGGGGGGGCGCGAGGTAATGAGCAGTTCTTC. Its translation is CAWSVGGARGNEQFF. The full variable domain, completed using reference TRBV30 and TRBJ2-1, is SQTIHQWPATLVQPVGSPLSLECTVEGTSNPNLYWYRQAAGRGLQLLFYSVGIGQISSEVPQNLSASRPQDRQFILSSKKLLLSDSGFYLCAWSVGGARGNEQFFGPGTRLTVL.

The chain employs TRBV29-1 and TRBJ2-7; weak D call: TRBD2 (5 bases). Between the trimmed V and J ends, which lost 6 bases and 6 bases, there was a span of 18 bases. CDR1 SQVTM and CDR2 ANQGSEA come from the germline V gene. The CDR3 sequence is 13 residues long. CDR3 sequence: CSVGWTGVGEQYF. In DNA form, the CDR3 reads TGCAGCGTGGGATGGACCGGGGTTGGCGAGCAGTACTTC.

This clonotype has at least ten counts. This chain joins TRBV28 and TRBJ2-3; D not certain. Germline V gives CDR1 MDHEN, CDR2 SYDVKM. Trimming stripped 2 bases from V and 2 bases from J, with 5 bases between. The CDR3 spans 13 residues. CDR3 amino acids: CASSLTPTDTQYF. The CDR3 DNA reads TGTGCCAGCAGTTTAACCCCCACAGATACGCAGTATTTT.

There are a few counts of this clonotype. The V gene is TRBV20-1, the J gene TRBJ2-5, with 9 bases aligning to TRBD1. This CDR3 is built from 12 residues. The V and J ends lost 6 bases and 5 bases, in that order; junction bases with no gene match: 4. CDR1 and CDR2 (germline): DFQATT, SNEGSKA (reference sequence). CDR3 protein: CSAGTGLETQYF. In nucleotides, the CDR3 is TGCAGTGCGGGGACAGGGTTGGAGACCCAGTACTTC.